This TCR beta chain was profiled in a study of CD8 T cells in Susac syndrome (dated by TCRdb to the late 2010s). Some background on the complete study: Whether CD8+ T cell activation and differentiation in Susac syndrome was antigen driven was tested using repertoire sequencing.

Points on this clonotype: Its target antigen remains unknown. Per-nucleotide qualities are absent, and no much larger clonotype sits a single base away.

Peripheral blood CD8+ and CD4+ T cells from healthy donors, Susac syndrome patients and multiple sclerosis patients were profiled by high-throughput TCR beta sequencing. The multiple sclerosis controls were treatment-naive patients who had stable or active relapsing-remitting disease and met the revised McDonald criteria. Bulk CD8+ and CD4+ T cells were purified magnetically by negative isolation, whereas CD8+ TEMRA cells were enriched by FACS. Blood was drawn into EDTA tubes, processed within 24 hours, and PBMCs were isolated by density gradient centrifugation. PBMCs intended for TCR sequencing were cryopreserved in liquid nitrogen and thawed later in a water bath at 37 degrees C. A purity of at least 90% was achieved for sorted or isolated CD4+, CD8+ and CD8+ TEMRA cells. RNA was extracted using the RNeasy kit, and about 0.5 to 1 ug of the RNA was reverse transcribed with random hexamers. TCR beta CDR3 regions were amplified with the immunoSEQ multiplex PCR assay covering 54 Vbeta and 13 Jbeta segments. PCR amplification bias was corrected using a synthetic template baseline for primer optimization and computational correction. The paper's data handling went like this. Reads were annotated to V, D and J genes according to IMGT and were analyzed with immunoSEQ Analyzer, with only productive sequences retained. Clonality was calculated as one minus the Shannon entropy normalized by log2 of the number of productive unique sequences. For each patient and control, public and private clones were evaluated within the 100 most prevalent clones. Clones were defined as Susac-specific if absent from the healthy and MS cohorts, from approximately 1,100 published viral clones and from other ImmuneACCESS disease sequences. TCRdb cleaned the public reads at Q25 with fastp, built clones with MiXCR and kept in-frame beta chains. Identical CDR3 protein sequences are pooled into one entry, listed with their most common genes and DNA. The V and J calls reflect TCRdb's pipeline rather than the authors' work. Here the sample has under 250,000 distinct CDR3 sequences; 93% occur a single time. Of the sample, 0.055% to 0.075% falls within the top ten clones.

V and J are trimmed by 3 bases and 7 bases, and the gene matches miss 6 bases of the junction. Via the germline V gene, CDR1 is SGHRS and CDR2 YFSETQ. From its cysteine to its phenylalanine, the CDR3 spans 15 amino acids. Only the CDR3 DNA stays, 45 bases, in frame from base 1. Summary of the overall study and its limitations: The TCR sequencing and HLA analysis was acknowledged to have included a relatively small number of individuals.

This TCR derives from a human donor with multiple sclerosis. Sequences were obtained from CD4+ T cells from PBMCs. This receptor chain uses TRBV5-1 and TRBJ1-6; the central 8 bases match TRBD1. Read as DNA, the sequence is TGCGCCAGCAGCTACGCCGGACAGGGAAATTCACCCCTCCACTTT. Its protein is CASSYAGQGNSPLHF.